The sequence of this TCR beta chain was determined in a study of tumor-infiltrating lymphocytes in primary liver carcinoma. Study background: The tumors, T1-T3 N0M0 lesions, were roughly 4.2 to 10 cm across. Samples gave roughly 3.65 to 7.5 million productive TCRbeta reads, similar across tissue types.

Study findings and constraints: Tumor top-250-clone fractions significantly exceeded those of blood (p = 0.039).

Priming with a constant-region primer yielded TCR beta cDNA from around 0.45 ug total RNA. Three rounds of nested multiplex PCR with slightly modified ARM-PCR produced TCR beta libraries. The study ran its first two PCR rounds for 9 to 10 cycles each, using TRBV1-TRBV30 forward primers and a C-beta reverse primer. TCRdb used MiXCR to reprocess the multiplex PCR reads, holding one entry per CDR3 protein. The sample yields tens of thousands of distinct CDR3 sequences, roughly 69% seen once. CDR1 MNHNY and CDR2 SVGAGI come from the germline V gene (reference sequence). The CDR3 loop spans 14 amino acids. This clonotype came up a few times. Its antigen is currently unknown. A read error may account for a junction end that differs from germline. The roughly 19-33 mg bulk tissue piece was not sorted before simultaneous RNA and DNA extraction.

V gene TRBV6-6 combines with J gene TRBJ2-2; D possibly uses TRBD1 or TRBD2 (5 bases each). This TCR was sampled from a man aged 35 to 55 with primary liver carcinoma and hepatitis B virus infection. The sequenced sample was liver tumor tissue from sampling region 4. Subset in this sample: tumor region T4, right-lateral pole. For the CDR3, the DNA is TGTGTCATCTCCGCCGCCCGAGGGACCGGGGAGCTCTTTTTT. It encodes CVISAARGTGELFF.